The source of this T cell receptor beta chain is a study of control samples from healthy donors and cancer patients. The data were produced by immunoSEQ multiplex PCR, yet TCRdb's version contains in-frame clones alone and is incomplete. Of about 120,000 clones listed, approximately 90% are singletons. The CDR3 is made up of 12 amino acids. Germline CDR1 PRHDT, CDR2 FYEKMQ (reference sequence). Deletions cut 5 bases from V and 8 bases from J, with 12 bases between. The source of this sequence is a woman aged 70-85 years in good health. What was sequenced was blood. This chain joins TRBV13 and TRBJ1-2; D is unresolved. CDR3 residues: CASSARENGYTF. For the CDR3, the DNA is TGTGCCAGCAGCGCCCGAGAGAACGGCTACACCTTC.